This T cell receptor beta chain was obtained from a study of T cell repertoires in cytomegalovirus infection. This CDR3 contains 16 residues. The junction had 6 bases not matched to a gene; V was cut back by 4 bases and J by 0 bases. Germline V CDR1 and CDR2: SGHTA, FQGNSA. TCRdb called the reads again in MiXCR, with one record for every CDR3 protein. The table includes hundreds of thousands of distinct CDR3 sequences, 42% detected once. Points on this clonotype: Its antigen remains unidentified.

This material consisted of cultured PBMCs, taken from culture after CMV antigen stimulation. The chain is built from TRBV7-2 and TRBJ2-1, with TRBD1 identical over 7 bases. This clonotype was sampled from a human donor in good health (CMV status not recorded). Some clones in this sample may be carry-over from other donors' samples. The CDR3 DNA sequence: TGTGCCAGCAGCTCAAGGGGGCTGAGCTCCTACAATGAGCAGTTCTTC. It specifies CASSSRGLSSYNEQFF.